This TCR beta chain was documented in a study of blood T cell repertoires in COVID-19 (dated by TCRdb to the early 2020s). About the study as a whole: Samples from collaborators originated in the United States, Italy and Spain and spanned both the acute and convalescent phases of COVID-19. The material from the prospective study consisted of cDNA or gDNA derived from T cells, B-cell-depleted T cells, or PBMCs. The dataset comprised deeply sampled blood TCRbeta repertoires from subjects exposed to, actively infected with, or recovered from COVID-19. The repertoires were released in a freely available public database meant as a resource for research on the immune response to SARS-CoV-2. The samples were drawn from two sources: the first 160 participants of the ongoing ImmuneRACE study, and 1,200 or so subjects contributed by 6 global collaborators. The sample metadata nearly always contained a de-identified subject ID, COVID-19 status, age in years and sex. Where HLA class I and class II types were available, the types were taken from metadata supplied by the sample provider, not from assay-based typing.

This clone came up once. The antigen it recognizes is unknown. There are no base qualities to consult, and no much larger clone falls within one base. Overall results and qualifications from the work: Clinical and demographic metadata were provided uncurated, with the amount varying by source and participant.

The collaborating institutions used their own protocols to collect whole blood in K2EDTA tubes. Collaborator samples were shipped for TCRbeta analysis as frozen whole blood, isolated PBMCs, or DNA extracted from either sample type. TCRbeta CDR3 regions were amplified from genomic DNA using the immunoSEQ Assay, a bias-controlled multiplex PCR. The authors' pipeline ran thus. Nucleated cell counts per sample were estimated from amplification of reference gene primers within the assay. To quantify the absolute abundance of each unique TCRbeta CDR3 rearrangement, sequence reads were collapsed and filtered. For each sample, productive Simpson clonality was calculated as the square root of Simpson's diversity index across productive rearrangements. The source is immuneACCESS, and TCRdb retained only in-frame sequences with V and J called. Part of the clones is not carried over; for the studies checked, unresolved V genes explain less than half of this, and the remainder is unexplained. The DNA gave D and trimming, while V, J and clone size come from that table. This sample is represented by about 190,000 clones; approximately 86% of them were singletons. The ten largest clones represent around 1.1% of the sample.

Trimming removed 3 bases from V and 6 bases from J; the gene matches leave 13 bases unexplained. The germline V gene (reference sequence) gives CDR1 as GTSNPN and CDR2 as SVGIG. From its cysteine to its phenylalanine, the CDR3 spans 16 amino acids. Just CDR3 DNA is preserved here, 48 bases in frame from base 1. The sequence was obtained from a man younger than 40 with acute or convalescent COVID-19. The sequence is built from TRBV30 and TRBJ1-4, and 7 junction bases match TRBD1. Sequenced input: peripheral blood. The DNA sequence follows: TGTGCCTGGAGGGGAAGAAACAGGGGTGTTGATGAAAAACTGTTTTTT. Its translation is CAWRGRNRGVDEKLFF.